This TCR beta chain was documented in a study of cytomegalovirus exposure and HLA in healthy donors. The PCR made use of 60 Vbeta and 13 Jbeta primers. Libraries were prepared by immunoSEQ multiplex PCR; TCRdb keeps only in-frame clonotypes and omits some of them. Counted here are 130,000 to 150,000 clones, roughly 80% occurring once; the ten biggest clones make up 2.9%. The germline gives CDR1 SGHRS, CDR2 YFSETQ. The CDR3 covers 14 residues. V was cut by 3 bases and J by 5 bases, with 14 bases left in between. Turning to this clone: The target antigen is unknown.

Study-wide results and caveats: The authors later linked a missense DCLRE1C variant to TCR beta V- and J-gene trimming. Several of the most significant clusters appeared linked to common viral pathogens, based on a later analysis.

The sequenced sample consisted of PBMCs. This clonotype was obtained from a young woman in good health and CMV-seronegative. This chain links TRBV5-1 with TRBJ1-1; D might be TRBD1 (6 bases). CDR3 sequence: CASSWRGGGTEAFF. In DNA form, the CDR3 reads TGCGCCAGCAGCTGGCGAGGGGGGGGGACTGAAGCTTTCTTT.